The 19 T cell receptor beta chains listed next were all sequenced from one sample in a study of T cell changes during pregnancy in multiple sclerosis. The method was immunoSEQ multiplex PCR; TCRdb's version includes in-frame clones alone and lacks a portion of them. Of about 28,000 clones listed, 80% to 95% are singletons. The specimen comprised CD8+ T cells from peripheral blood mononuclear cells, sampled before pregnancy. The origin of the receptors is a female donor with multiple sclerosis, enrolled in a pregnancy study.

The chain carries TRBV9 and TRBJ2-1, with a possible D match to TRBD2 (5 bases). Trimming took off 1 base at V and 7 bases at J, with 12 bases between the two ends. The CDR3 length is 14 residues. Germline values: CDR1 SGDLS, CDR2 YYNGEE. CDR3 sequence: CASSVTGVLNEQFF. The CDR3 bases are TGTGCCAGCAGCGTAACCGGGGTTTTAAATGAGCAGTTCTTC.

The CDR3 DNA follows: TGTGCCAGCAGTGTAAGGGACAGGGGAGTAGTAGATACGCAGTATTTT. Translation gives CASSVRDRGVVDTQYF. V usage is TRBV2 and J usage is TRBJ2-3; 10 positions match TRBD1. The trim removed 4 bases at V and 5 bases at J, leaving 9 bases unmatched. The CDR3 has 16 residues. Germline CDR1 is SNHLY and CDR2 is FYNNEI. Based on the CDR3 plus reference TRBV2 and TRBJ2-3, the full variable domain is EPEVTQTPSHQVTQMGQEVILRCVPISNHLYFYWYRQILGQKVEFLVSFYNNEISEKSEIFDDQFSVERPDGSNFTLKIRSTKLEDSAMYFCASSVRDRGVVDTQYFGPGTRLTVL.

The table lists this clone with a count of one. The chain joins TRBV7-9 to TRBJ2-5; D is undetermined. The CDR3 totals 13 residues. CDR1 is SEHNR and CDR2 is FQNEAQ in the germline V gene (reference sequence). V lost 1 base to trimming and J lost 0 bases, with 3 bases between them. As DNA, the CDR3 is TGTGCCAGCAGCTTAGTCTACCAAGAGACCCAGTACTTC. This translates into CASSLVYQETQYF.

This chain joins TRBV4-3 and TRBJ2-3; 9 bases align to TRBD2. V shed 1 base and J 3 bases; nucleotides not matched to a gene: 2. Germline CDR1 is LGHNA and CDR2 is YSLEER. This CDR3 is 15 amino acids long. The CDR3 protein is CASSQGGLATDTQYF. The CDR3 DNA reads TGCGCCAGCAGCCAAGGGGGACTAGCAACAGATACGCAGTATTTT.

This chain uses TRBV30 with TRBJ2-1; TRBD2 might be the D (6 bases). Germline assignment: CDR1 GTSNPN and CDR2 SVGIG (reference sequence). The length of the CDR3 is 17 residues. V shed 0 bases and J shed 1 base, with 16 bases lying between them. The CDR3 DNA follows: TGTGCCTGGAGTGTATATCCGGGGGATCGGTCCTACAATGAGCAGTTCTTC. Its protein product is CAWSVYPGDRSYNEQFF.

The chain recombines TRBV4-2 with TRBJ1-4, with 10 bases identical to TRBD1. Per germline, CDR1 LGHNA and CDR2 YNFKEQ. J gave up 7 bases and V 0 bases, and 5 bases lay outside the gene matches. The CDR3 is made up of 16 amino acids. The CDR3 nucleotides are TGTGCCAGCAGCCAAGAGAAGGGACAGGGGAGTGAAAAACTGTTTTTT. It specifies CASSQEKGQGSEKLFF.

The chain employs TRBV10-3 and TRBJ2-4; possible D gene TRBD2, 7 bases. V was cut by 7 bases and J by 7 bases, with 17 bases left in between. The CDR3 contains 14 residues. Germline CDR1 ENHRY, CDR2 SYGVKD. Here the CDR3 reads CAINGGGRGNIQYF. The CDR3 nucleotides read TGTGCCATCAACGGTGGGGGGAGGGGGAACATTCAGTACTTC.

This rearrangement joins TRBV27 to TRBJ2-3, with 10 nucleotides matching TRBD2. Germline CDR1 MNHEY, CDR2 SMNVEV (reference sequence). Trimming cost V 4 bases and J 9 bases; bases outside gene matches: 7. This CDR3 has 14 residues. The DNA of the CDR3 is TGTGCCAGCAGTTCGCCGCTAGCGGGAGACACGCAGTATTTT. Its translation is CASSSPLAGDTQYF.

This clone has just one count. The CDR3 region has the DNA TGTGCCAGCAGCACTTCGGACAGCGAGCAGTTCTTC. Protein product: CASSTSDSEQFF. The chain links TRBV7-9 to TRBJ2-1; weak D call: TRBD1 (6 bases). V was cut by 5 bases and J by 10 bases, with 12 bases left in between. The CDR3 length is 12 residues. Germline values: CDR1 SEHNR, CDR2 FQNEAQ (reference sequence). The full variable domain, its missing parts supplied by reference TRBV7-9 and TRBJ2-1, is DTGVSQNPRHKITKRGQNVTFRCDPISEHNRLYWYRQTLGQGPEFLTYFQNEAQLEKSRLLSDRFSAERPKGSFSTLEIQRTEQGDSAMYLCASSTSDSEQFFGPGTRLTVL.

The chain is built from TRBV5-6 and TRBJ2-2, with 8 bases aligning to TRBD1. CDR3 size: 14 residues. Germline V CDR1 and CDR2: SGHDT, YYEEEE. The trim removed 4 bases at V and 4 bases at J, leaving 3 bases unmatched. CDR3 coding DNA: TGTGCCAGCAGCGGGACAGGTCTCACCGGGGAGCTGTTTTTT. This encodes CASSGTGLTGELFF.

The V call is TRBV7-9, the J call TRBJ2-1; the match to TRBD2 covers 7 bases. The CDR3 consists of 17 residues. V lost 5 bases and J lost 9; bases outside the gene matches: 19. The germline V gene encodes CDR1 SEHNR and CDR2 FQNEAQ (reference sequence). CDR3 in DNA: TGTGCCAGCAGCCTATGGGAGCTAGCGGACAATAATGTTGAGCAGTTCTTC. This gives the protein CASSLWELADNNVEQFF.

The V call is TRBV7-9, the J call TRBJ1-1; the D is unclear. The CDR3 sequence is 14 residues long. Trimming shortened V by 1 base and J by 0 bases, and 6 bases separated the two germline ends. Germline CDR1 and CDR2: SEHNR and FQNEAQ (reference sequence). CDR3 in amino acids: CASSLEPMNTEAFF. The CDR3 DNA sequence: TGTGCCAGCAGCTTAGAACCTATGAACACTGAAGCTTTCTTT. The variable domain in full, with the rest retrieved from reference TRBV7-9 and TRBJ1-1, is DTGVSQNPRHKITKRGQNVTFRCDPISEHNRLYWYRQTLGQGPEFLTYFQNEAQLEKSRLLSDRFSAERPKGSFSTLEIQRTEQGDSAMYLCASSLEPMNTEAFFGQGTRLTVV.

The genes are TRBV7-8 and TRBJ2-7, with 7 bases identical to TRBD2. With 2 bases clipped from V and 3 bases from J, the junction kept 10 bases outside the gene matches. The CDR3 sequence is 16 residues long. Germline-derived CDR1 and CDR2 are SGHVS and FQNEAQ. The CDR3 sequence is CASSLFLREVNYEQYF. As DNA, the CDR3 is TGTGCCAGCAGCTTATTTCTCCGGGAGGTAAACTACGAGCAGTACTTC.

The V and J genes are TRBV6-1 and TRBJ2-7; D uncertain. Trimming stripped 5 bases from V and 0 bases from J, with 14 bases between. The CDR3 length is 15 residues. From germline, CDR1 is MNHNS and CDR2 SASEGT. CDR3: CASSKTPMSSYEQYF. The CDR3 nucleotides read TGTGCCAGCAGTAAGACTCCCATGAGCTCCTACGAGCAGTACTTC.

The chain combines TRBV19 with TRBJ1-2, with 8 bases identical to TRBD1. Losses at the gene ends were 5 bases for V and 1 base for J; bases not matched to a gene: 9. Per germline, CDR1 LNHDA and CDR2 SQIVND (reference sequence). CDR3 length equals 16 residues. The CDR3 loop reads CASSGLDRDGNYGYTF. The CDR3 region has the DNA TGTGCCAGTAGTGGGTTGGACAGGGACGGTAACTATGGCTACACCTTC.

The chain carries TRBV4-3 and TRBJ2-1, with 7 bases identical to TRBD2. Germline trimming cut 0 bases from V and 8 bases from J; bases unmatched to any gene: 13. This CDR3 comprises 17 residues. Per the germline V gene, CDR1 is LGHNA and CDR2 is YSLEER. CDR3 sequence: CASSQDFWGGGGDEQFF. In DNA, the CDR3 is TGCGCCAGCAGCCAAGATTTCTGGGGGGGAGGTGGCGATGAGCAGTTCTTC.

V and J are TRBV9 and TRBJ2-1, with a possible D match to TRBD2 (6 bases). CDR1 is SGDLS and CDR2 is YYNGEE in the germline V gene. The CDR3 is 15 residues long. Trimming left V 3 bases short and J 1 base short, with 11 bases between. As DNA, the CDR3 is TGTGCCAGCAGCGCCGACAGCGGGTCCTACAATGAGCAGTTCTTC. Residues: CASSADSGSYNEQFF.

CDR3 bases: TGTGCCAGCAGCTTAGGACTAGCTGGGTCCTACAATGAGCAGTTCTTC. It is translated as CASSLGLAGSYNEQFF. V and J are TRBV7-2 and TRBJ2-1; 7 bases match TRBD2. The germline V gene encodes CDR1 SGHTA and CDR2 FQGNSA. The CDR3 spans 16 residues. V trimming: 1 base; J trimming: 1 base; junction bases outside the gene matches: 4.

The chain uses TRBV19 and TRBJ2-1, with 9 bases matching TRBD2. CDR3 size: 14 residues. Germline V gene sequence: CDR1 LNHDA, CDR2 SQIVND (reference sequence). V was pared by 10 bases and J by 2 bases, with 6 bases of the junction left unmatched. The CDR3 DNA sequence: TGTGCCACCAGCGGGGGGATTACCTACAATGAGCAGTTCTTC. Its protein is CATSGGITYNEQFF.